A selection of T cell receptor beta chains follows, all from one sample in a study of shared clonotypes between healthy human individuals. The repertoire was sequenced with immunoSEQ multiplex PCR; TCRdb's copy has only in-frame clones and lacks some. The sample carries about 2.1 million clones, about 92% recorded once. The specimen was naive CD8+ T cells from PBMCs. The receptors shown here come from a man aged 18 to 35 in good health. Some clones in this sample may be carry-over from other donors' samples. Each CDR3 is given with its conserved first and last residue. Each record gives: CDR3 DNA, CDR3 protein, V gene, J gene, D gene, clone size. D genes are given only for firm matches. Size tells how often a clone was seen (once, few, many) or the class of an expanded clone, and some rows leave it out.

TGCAGCGTTGAAAGGGAGAACTATGGCTACACCTTC	CSVERENYGYTF	TRBV29-1	TRBJ1-2	-	-
TGTGCCAGTCACGGCGACGGGGGCTCTGGGGCCAACGTCCTGACTTTC	CASHGDGGSGANVLTF	TRBV28	TRBJ2-6	-	-
TGTGCCAGCACCACCCTGACAGTCGTCAATGAGCAGTTCTTC	CASTTLTVVNEQFF	TRBV7-9	TRBJ2-1	-	-
TGTGCCAGCAGCCAAGGTGTACGGAGCTACGAGCAGTACTTC	CASSQGVRSYEQYF	TRBV14	TRBJ2-7	-	-
TGTGCCAGCAGTTCTCACCCCGGGACAGGGGCCGCCTACGAGCAGTACTTC	CASSSHPGTGAAYEQYF	TRBV2	TRBJ2-7	TRBD1	-
TGTGCCTGGGACTTAAGTATCGGAGTCCCTTCGAGCTCCTACGAGCAGTACTTC	CAWDLSIGVPSSSYEQYF	TRBV30	TRBJ2-7	-	-
TGTGCCAGCAGCTTATTCCCGGGTGGGCTCGCAGTCCCCAATGAGCAGTTCTTC	CASSLFPGGLAVPNEQFF	TRBV7-2	TRBJ2-1	-	-
TGTGCCATCAGTGAGTCGGGCAGGGGTCCTGAATCAACTAATGAAAAACTGTTTTTT	CAISESGRGPESTNEKLFF	TRBV10-3	TRBJ1-4	-	-
TGTGCCAGCAACCCCCTACTGGCGGGAAACACAGATACGCAGTATTTT	CASNPLLAGNTDTQYF	TRBV6-6	TRBJ2-3	-	-
TGTGCCTGGAGTGGACAGGGGATTCCCTACGAGCAGTACTTC	CAWSGQGIPYEQYF	TRBV30	TRBJ2-7	TRBD1	-
TGTGCCAGCAGTGAATTCCTGGACAGGGGGCAAGGCTACACCTTC	CASSEFLDRGQGYTF	TRBV6-1	TRBJ1-2	TRBD1	-
TGTGCCAGCAGCTTAGAGGCTCCAGCGGGAGTCTTTACGCCGTGGGAGCAGTACTTC	CASSLEAPAGVFTPWEQYF	TRBV7-9	TRBJ2-7	TRBD2	-
TGTGCCAGCAGTTTTGGAGGGGACAATGAGCAGTTCTTC	CASSFGGDNEQFF	TRBV6-1	TRBJ2-1	-	-
TGTGCCACATGCGGATGGACCGGGGAGCTGTTTTTT	CATCGWTGELFF	TRBV25-1	TRBJ2-2	-	-
TGTGCCAGAGGGACAGGGGTCTACAATGAGCAGTTCTTC	CARGTGVYNEQFF	TRBV2	TRBJ2-1	TRBD1	-
TGTGCCAGCAGTGTGGGGAACGAGCAGTACTTC	CASSVGNEQYF	TRBV25-1	TRBJ2-7	-	-
TGTGCCAGCAGCTTGCTAGCCACAGATACGCAGTATTTT	CASSLLATDTQYF	TRBV11-3	TRBJ2-3	-	-
TGCGCCAGCAGCTTGGAAGGGATCAAAAACATTCAGTACTTC	CASSLEGIKNIQYF	TRBV5-1	TRBJ2-4	-	-
TGTGCCAGCAGGACTAGCGCCCCCTCTGGGGCCAACGTCCTGACTTTC	CASRTSAPSGANVLTF	TRBV27	TRBJ2-6	TRBD2	-
TGTGCCACCAGCAGAGATCTAGGAGCCGGATCCTACGAGCAGTACTTC	CATSRDLGAGSYEQYF	TRBV15	TRBJ2-7	-	-
TGTGCCAGTAGTGTACGGAACTCTGGAAACACCATATATTTT	CASSVRNSGNTIYF	TRBV19	TRBJ1-3	-	-
TGTGCCAGCAGTAGGGGCGGGGCCAACAATGAGCAGTTCTTC	CASSRGGANNEQFF	TRBV2	TRBJ2-1	-	-
TGTGCCAGCAGTTTGGGAGCGAGAGGCTACGAGCAGTACTTC	CASSLGARGYEQYF	TRBV6-9	TRBJ2-7	-	once
TGTGCCACTTCGGAAGCGGGAGCTTACAATGAGCAGTTCTTC	CATSEAGAYNEQFF	TRBV19	TRBJ2-1	TRBD2	-
TGTGCCAGCAGCTTCAAATACGGGACAGTGAACACTGAAGCTTTCTTT	CASSFKYGTVNTEAFF	TRBV7-6	TRBJ1-1	TRBD1	-
TGTGCCAGCAGCGTAGGAAGGGGGGGCTACGAGCAGTACTTC	CASSVGRGGYEQYF	TRBV9	TRBJ2-7	-	-
TGTGCCAGCAGCTTGCCCCTAGCGGGAGATACCTACGAGCAGTACTTC	CASSLPLAGDTYEQYF	TRBV5-6	TRBJ2-7	TRBD2	-
TGTGCCAGCAGTGAAAGCCCGGGGTTAACGGGGACCCAGTACTTC	CASSESPGLTGTQYF	TRBV6-1	TRBJ2-5	-	once
TGTGCCAGCAGTTTACTTCCGGGACAGGGCTCCGAGCAGTACTTC	CASSLLPGQGSEQYF	TRBV27	TRBJ2-7	TRBD1	-
TGTGCCAGCAGCTTAGGGCTAGCACCGAATGAGCAGTTCTTC	CASSLGLAPNEQFF	TRBV7-6	TRBJ2-1	-	-
TGTGCCAGCAGCTTCCCGGGGGGTAGCTCCTACGAGCAGTACTTC	CASSFPGGSSYEQYF	TRBV7-9	TRBJ2-7	TRBD2	-
TGTGCCAGCAGCGTAGGGGGGCCTAATGAAAAACTGTTTTTT	CASSVGGPNEKLFF	TRBV9	TRBJ1-4	-	-
TGTGCCAGCAGCTTATTTAACACACCAACCCTGGGGAACTACGAGCAGTACTTC	CASSLFNTPTLGNYEQYF	TRBV11-1	TRBJ2-7	-	-
TGTGCCAGCAGTCCTCAGGGATACGAGCAGTACTTC	CASSPQGYEQYF	TRBV5-6	TRBJ2-7	-	-
TGTGCCAGCAGCTTAGGCGACACAAGCTACGAGCAGTACTTC	CASSLGDTSYEQYF	TRBV13	TRBJ2-7	-	-
TGCGCCAGCAGCCAAGTCGTTCGGACTTCAAAGCAGTTCTTC	CASSQVVRTSKQFF	TRBV4-1	TRBJ2-1	-	-
TGTGCCAGCAGCATATGGGGAGGGCTAGCGGGAACCTACGAGCAGTACTTC	CASSIWGGLAGTYEQYF	TRBV11-3	TRBJ2-7	TRBD2	-
TGTGCCAGCAGGGGAGATGGGAGTGCACCCAATGAGCAGTTCTTC	CASRGDGSAPNEQFF	TRBV27	TRBJ2-1	-	once
TGTGCCAGCAGCGAAGTAGAACAGGGAGAAGGTTACGAGCAGTACTTC	CASSEVEQGEGYEQYF	TRBV2	TRBJ2-7	-	-
TGCGCCAGCAGCTTGGGGTTGTACGGGACAGGGGTCCCCGAGCAGTACTTC	CASSLGLYGTGVPEQYF	TRBV5-1	TRBJ2-7	TRBD1	-
TGTGCCAGCAGTGGGCCCCCTGGGGAGAATGAGCAGTTCTTC	CASSGPPGENEQFF	TRBV2	TRBJ2-1	-	-
TGCGCCAGCAGCCACAGACTAGCGGGCACAGATACGCAGTATTTT	CASSHRLAGTDTQYF	TRBV4-1	TRBJ2-3	TRBD2	-
TGTGCCAGCAGTTCCGACTACCCTTTGTACTTC	CASSSDYPLYF	TRBV28	TRBJ2-5	-	-
TGTGCCAGTAGTATAGTCCTAGCGGGGGAGCAGTTCTTC	CASSIVLAGEQFF	TRBV19	TRBJ2-1	TRBD2	-
TGTGCCAGCAGCGTAGGTCGGGGTTTGAACGAGCAGTACTTC	CASSVGRGLNEQYF	TRBV9	TRBJ2-7	-	-
TGTGCCAGCAATCAAGACAGGGGCCCTGGGGCCAACGTCCTGACTTTC	CASNQDRGPGANVLTF	TRBV6-6	TRBJ2-6	TRBD1	once
TGTGCCAGCAGCTTAACGGGACTAGCGGCTGAGCAGTTCTTC	CASSLTGLAAEQFF	TRBV7-3	TRBJ2-1	TRBD2	-
TGCGCCAGCAGCTCGGAGAGGGAGCGGGAGGCCAAGGAGCAGTACTTC	CASSSEREREAKEQYF	TRBV5-1	TRBJ2-7	TRBD2	once
TGTGCCACAACCCCCGGGACTACAAATGAAAAACTGTTTTTT	CATTPGTTNEKLFF	TRBV6-4	TRBJ1-4	-	once
TGTGCCAGCAGCGGAACTTTATCGGGTCTATTAGAGAGGGGAGTCCCGCAGTATTTT	CASSGTLSGLLERGVPQYF	TRBV27	TRBJ2-3	-	-
TGTGCCAGCAGCACCTATCCGGGACTAGCGGGAGAGGCCGGGGAGCTGTTTTTT	CASSTYPGLAGEAGELFF	TRBV9	TRBJ2-2	TRBD2	-